This record concerns one T cell receptor beta chain sequence. The sample belongs to a study of OX40 agonist ivuxolimab in advanced cancers. Germline trimming cut 2 bases from V and 5 bases from J; bases unmatched to any gene: 11. The germline V gene encodes CDR1 SGDLS and CDR2 YYNGEE. The CDR3 runs 16 residues. Using immunoSEQ multiplex PCR, the repertoire was profiled, and TCRdb retains in-frame clones only, with some absent. This table holds under 85,000 clones, about 78% found once. This specimen consisted of CD4+ or CD8+ T cells sorted from blood, obtained in a trial of the OX40 agonist ivuxolimab. This TCR derives from an adult with an advanced solid tumor such as melanoma, head and neck, liver or kidney cancer. V usage is TRBV9 and J usage is TRBJ2-5; 8 positions match TRBD1. The CDR3: CASSVSVRGPEETQYF. The CDR3 DNA is TGTGCCAGCAGCGTGAGTGTCAGGGGGCCGGAGGAGACCCAGTACTTC.